These 23 T cell receptor beta chains were sequenced from one sample in a study of cytomegalovirus exposure and HLA in healthy donors. Primers for the PCR totalled 60 Vbeta and 13 Jbeta. TCRdb's table, derived via immunoSEQ multiplex PCR, lists solely in-frame clones and lacks some. This sample has approximately 120,000 clones, with approximately 17% found just once. The sequencing input was PBMCs. Receptors originate from a female donor in good health and CMV-seropositive.

J is TRBJ2-7 and V is TRBV6-5, with 8 bases lining up with TRBD2. Trimming cost V 6 bases and J 3 bases; bases outside gene matches: 7. CDR1 and CDR2 from the germline V gene are MNHEY and SVGAGI. The length of the CDR3 is 14 residues. The CDR3 DNA reads TGTGCCAGCAGCCGGGGACTAGTCTTCTACGAGCAGTACTTC. It codes for CASSRGLVFYEQYF.

The V and J genes are TRBV19 and TRBJ1-1; TRBD1 is a possible D gene (6 bases). The CDR3 sequence is 15 residues long. V was pared by 4 bases and J by 1 base, with 13 bases between. Germline CDR1 LNHDA, CDR2 SQIVND (reference sequence). This CDR3 reads CASSRTANWNTEAFF. CDR3 bases: TGTGCCAGTAGTAGGACAGCCAACTGGAACACTGAAGCTTTCTTT.

This chain links TRBV28 with TRBJ1-1; D unclear. V lost 3 bases to trimming and J lost 0 bases, with 8 bases between them. Germline CDR1 MDHEN, CDR2 SYDVKM. This CDR3 has 14 residues. The CDR3 bases are TGTGCCAGCAGTTTCAGAACAGTGAACACTGAAGCTTTCTTT. As protein: CASSFRTVNTEAFF.

As DNA, the CDR3 is TGTGCCAGTAGTATCCAACAGGGAACTGAAGCTTTCTTT. Its translation is CASSIQQGTEAFF. V usage is TRBV19 and J usage is TRBJ1-1; maybe TRBD1 (6 bases). The CDR3 runs 13 residues. The ends were cut back, 3 bases at V and 5 bases at J, with 10 bases in the middle. Germline loops: CDR1 LNHDA, CDR2 SQIVND (reference sequence). Supplemented by reference TRBV19 and TRBJ1-1, the full variable domain reads DGGITQSPKYLFRKEGQNVTLSCEQNLNHDAMYWYRQDPGQGLRLIYYSQIVNDFQKGDIAEGYSVSREKKESFPLTVTSAQKNPTAFYLCASSIQQGTEAFFGQGTRLTVV.

The genes are TRBV5-1 and TRBJ1-2; D is unclear. Germline-derived CDR1 and CDR2 are SGHRS and YFSETQ. This CDR3 has 14 amino acids. With 0 bases removed from V and 1 base from J, the gap between germline ends came to 7 bases. The CDR3 DNA follows: TGCGCCAGCAGCTTGGACGCGAATAACTATGGCTACACCTTC. This gives the protein CASSLDANNYGYTF.

There are a few counts of this clone. The rearrangement joins TRBV5-1 to TRBJ1-1; D call uncertain. The CDR3 length is 17 residues. Germline V gene lookup returns CDR1 SGHRS and CDR2 YFSETQ. V was pared by 5 bases and J by 0 bases, with 20 bases between. The CDR3, as DNA: TGCGCCAGCAGTTTCCCCGAGGGCACAGCTATGAACACTGAAGCTTTCTTT. Protein product: CASSFPEGTAMNTEAFF.

This clone was picked up a small number of times. The CDR3 nucleotides are TGTGCCAGTAAGAGACAGGCTAACTCTGGAAACACCATATATTTT. The encoded protein is CASKRQANSGNTIYF. The V gene is TRBV19, the J gene TRBJ1-3; maybe TRBD1 (6 bases). Germline V lookup: CDR1 LNHDA, CDR2 SQIVND (reference sequence). The length of the CDR3 is 15 residues. Between the trimmed V and J ends, which lost 7 bases and 0 bases, there was a span of 13 bases.

The chain links TRBV7-8 to TRBJ2-7; D is unresolved. V was pared by 1 base and J by 3 bases, with 13 bases between. The CDR3 is made up of 15 amino acids. Germline V CDR1 and CDR2: SGHVS, FQNEAQ. The DNA for the CDR3 is TGTGCCAGCAGCTTAGGTTCCGGAGACCTCTACGAGCAGTACTTC. The encoded protein is CASSLGSGDLYEQYF.

This clone was seen a few times. The V call is TRBV2, the J call TRBJ2-3; 7 bases match TRBD2. J was trimmed by 5 bases and V by 6 bases; bases with no gene match: 5. The CDR3 has 13 amino acids. The germline gives CDR1 SNHLY, CDR2 FYNNEI. The CDR3 DNA reads TGTGCCAGCAGGACACGCGGGAGAGATACGCAGTATTTT. This translates into CASRTRGRDTQYF. The complete variable domain, with remaining parts taken from reference TRBV2 and TRBJ2-3, reads EPEVTQTPSHQVTQMGQEVILRCVPISNHLYFYWYRQILGQKVEFLVSFYNNEISEKSEIFDDQFSVERPDGSNFTLKIRSTKLEDSAMYFCASRTRGRDTQYFGPGTRLTVL.

This clone turned up a few times. The chain couples TRBV2 to TRBJ2-3, with 8 bases fitting TRBD2. Germline CDR1 is SNHLY and CDR2 is FYNNEI. This CDR3 is built from 14 residues. J was trimmed by 6 bases and V by 7 bases; bases with no gene match: 9. The CDR3 loop reads CASMSLRGDDTQYF. The CDR3 DNA reads TGTGCCAGCATGTCTTTGCGGGGGGATGATACGCAGTATTTT.

In this sample, this clone turned up a few times. V usage is TRBV29-1 and J usage is TRBJ2-1; 11 nucleotides match TRBD2. The CDR3 runs to 16 residues. V was pared by 4 bases and J by 5 bases, with 10 bases of the junction left unmatched. CDR1 is SQVTM and CDR2 is ANQGSEA in the germline V gene. CDR3 region: CSVVEFLAGGDNEQFF. The DNA of the CDR3 is TGCAGCGTTGTAGAGTTTCTAGCGGGGGGAGACAATGAGCAGTTCTTC.

The chain carries TRBV5-6 and TRBJ2-2, with 9 bases aligning to TRBD2. This CDR3 is 15 amino acids long. CDR1 and CDR2 (germline): SGHDT, YYEEEE. Trimming cost V 4 bases and J 5 bases; bases outside gene matches: 6. CDR3 sequence (DNA): TGTGCCAGCAGCCGAGGGACTAGCAGGACCGGGGAGCTGTTTTTT. Its protein product is CASSRGTSRTGELFF.

This clone was seen once. The genes are TRBV5-1 and TRBJ2-5, with D possibly TRBD2 on 6 matching bases. CDR3 size: 16 residues. In germline, CDR1 is SGHRS, CDR2 YFSETQ. V lost 0 bases, J lost 2 bases, and 14 bases lay in between. The CDR3 coding sequence is TGCGCCAGCAGCTTGGGGGATCTAGCGTTTCAAGAGACCCAGTACTTC. Translation gives CASSLGDLAFQETQYF. Full variable domain (rest looked up from reference TRBV5-1 and TRBJ2-5): KAGVTQTPRYLIKTRGQQVTLSCSPISGHRSVSWYQQTPGQGLQFLFEYFSETQRNKGNFPGRFSGRQFSNSRSEMNVSTLELGDSALYLCASSLGDLAFQETQYFGPGTRLLVL.

The V gene is TRBV28, the J gene TRBJ1-5; TRBD1 might be the D (5 bases). This CDR3 has 17 residues. CDR1 and CDR2 (germline): MDHEN, SYDVKM. Trimming removed 6 bases at V and 0 bases at J, with 18 bases between. DNA for the CDR3: TGTGCCAGCAGCCCGCCCAGGGTTCGGTATAGCAATCAGCCCCAGCATTTT. Encoded protein: CASSPPRVRYSNQPQHF. Combining the CDR3 with reference TRBV28 and TRBJ1-5 gives the whole variable domain DVKVTQSSRYLVKRTGEKVFLECVQDMDHENMFWYRQDPGLGLRLIYFSYDVKMKEKGDIPEGYSVSREKKERFSLILESASTNQTSMYLCASSPPRVRYSNQPQHFGDGTRLSIL.

This clone turned up a few times. This rearrangement joins TRBV5-4 to TRBJ2-2; 10 nucleotides align to TRBD2. This CDR3 has 16 amino acids. The V gene's germline CDR1 is SGHNT and CDR2 YYREEE (reference sequence). The ends lost 0 bases at V and 6 bases at J; junction bases unmatched: 5. The CDR3 spells CASSLVASGGSGELFF. CDR3 DNA: TGTGCCAGCAGCTTGGTTGCTAGCGGGGGTTCCGGGGAGCTGTTTTTT.

This clone appeared a few times. This chain connects TRBV2 to TRBJ1-2; D may be TRBD1 (6 bases). Germline values: CDR1 SNHLY, CDR2 FYNNEI. This CDR3 is built from 15 residues. The V end was cut by 5 bases, the J end by 5 bases, with 18 bases between. CDR3 in amino acids: CASSSHLQGAYGYTF. DNA of the CDR3: TGTGCCAGCAGTTCACACTTACAGGGCGCTTATGGCTACACCTTC.

This clone occurred once. The gene calls are TRBV7-9 and TRBJ2-5, with 9 bases lining up with TRBD2. The CDR3 length is 14 residues. Germline values: CDR1 SEHNR, CDR2 FQNEAQ (reference sequence). The V gene end was trimmed by 2 bases and the J gene end by 2 bases; junction bases not matched to a gene: 0. In nucleotides, the CDR3 is TGTGCCAGCAGCTTACTAGCGGGGCAAGAGACCCAGTACTTC. Protein sequence: CASSLLAGQETQYF.

The rearrangement uses TRBV15 and TRBJ1-5; D possibly corresponds to TRBD1 (5 bases). CDR1 LNHNV and CDR2 YYDKDF come from the germline V gene (reference sequence). Between the trimmed V and J ends, which lost 1 base and 5 bases, there was a span of 12 bases. CDR3 size: 15 residues. The CDR3 reads CATSRVQEPYQPQHF. The CDR3 bases are TGTGCCACCAGCAGAGTACAGGAACCCTATCAGCCCCAGCATTTT.

The chain carries TRBV2 and TRBJ2-5; 8 bases match TRBD1. This CDR3 is built from 17 residues. CDR1 and CDR2 (germline): SNHLY, FYNNEI. Unmatched junction bases numbered 12, after V lost 2 bases and J lost 4 bases. DNA for the CDR3: TGTGCCAGCAGTGAATTTGGGACAGGAACAGGAGGAGAGACCCAGTACTTC. Its protein product is CASSEFGTGTGGETQYF.

This clone came up a few times. The chain recombines TRBV29-1 with TRBJ1-1; no reliable D call. V gave up 5 bases and J gave up 6 bases, with 16 bases separating them. The CDR3 spans 13 residues. The germline gives CDR1 SQVTM, CDR2 ANQGSEA. CDR3 sequence: CSVSGELTAEAFF. CDR3 in DNA: TGCAGCGTTAGCGGGGAATTGACGGCTGAAGCTTTCTTT.

The chain is built from TRBV7-2 and TRBJ2-7; a possible D gene is TRBD2 (5 bases). Between the trimmed V and J ends, which lost 6 bases and 0 bases, there was a span of 9 bases. CDR1 SGHTA and CDR2 FQGNSA come from the germline V gene. This CDR3 has 13 residues. The CDR3: CASRGTSSYEQYF. CDR3 in DNA: TGTGCCAGCAGGGGAACTAGCTCCTACGAGCAGTACTTC.

The CDR3 region is CASRKSGTGVYQPQHF. The CDR3 nucleotides read TGTGCCAGCAGAAAGTCCGGGACAGGGGTGTATCAGCCCCAGCATTTT. This rearrangement joins TRBV6-6 to TRBJ1-5; TRBD1 matches at 10 bases. Germline V gene sequence: CDR1 MNHNY, CDR2 SVGAGI (reference sequence). This CDR3 is built from 16 residues. After removal of 6 bases from V and 5 bases from J, the junction contained 10 bases not matched to a gene.

The CDR3 DNA is TGTGCCAGCAGGGACAGGGTAGGGAATTCACCCCTCCACTTT. It yields the protein CASRDRVGNSPLHF. This rearrangement joins TRBV6-1 to TRBJ1-6; TRBD1 matches at 8 bases. The CDR3 is made up of 14 amino acids. V lost 6 bases, J lost 7 bases, and 5 bases stayed unmatched. Germline V lookup: CDR1 MNHNS, CDR2 SASEGT.